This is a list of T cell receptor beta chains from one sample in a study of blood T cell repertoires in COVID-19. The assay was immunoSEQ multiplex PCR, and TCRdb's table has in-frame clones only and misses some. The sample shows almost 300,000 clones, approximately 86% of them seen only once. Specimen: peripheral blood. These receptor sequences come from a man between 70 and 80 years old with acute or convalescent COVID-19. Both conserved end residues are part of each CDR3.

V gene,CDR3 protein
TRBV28,CASSFRQNTEAFF
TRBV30,CAWSVPWQGANYGYTF
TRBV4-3,CASSQVVQAGGNTIYF
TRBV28,CASSLGVAGTYEQYF
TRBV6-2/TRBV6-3,CASSYSKQGQSYEQYF
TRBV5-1,CASSLSGVQETQYF
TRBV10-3,CATRGLAGVGDNEQFF
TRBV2,CASSRLTSEDTQYF
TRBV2,CASSETFYTGVTEAFF
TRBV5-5,CASSLSPGISYGYTF
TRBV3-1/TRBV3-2,CASSPRTSGFSSYEQYF
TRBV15,CATSRDYRNSYEQYF
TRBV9,CASSVSGTPRGNEQFF
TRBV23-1,CASSEGAGDTQYF
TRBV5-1,CASSLGPGQGENTEAFF
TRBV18,CASSPSIQGGGQEQYF
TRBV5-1,CASSFVPGEGYTF
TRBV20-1,CSASQNTEAFF
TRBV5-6,CASSLPSGSSETQYF
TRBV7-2,CASSLTRRDSNQPQHF
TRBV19,CASQLAVGEQFF
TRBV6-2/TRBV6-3,CASSYQKIETQYF
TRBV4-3,CASSQIGLSGANVLTF
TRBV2,CASSEDRGTDTQYF
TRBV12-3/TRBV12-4,CASSLGEITEAFF
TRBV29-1,CSVEAGSGANVLTF
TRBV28,CASSLMGTGTQKLFF
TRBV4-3,CASSSNRVGLNSPLHF
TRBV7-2,CASSSRLAGTGELFF
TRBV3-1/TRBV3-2,CASSPPPRGTGHGELFF
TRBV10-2,CASNLGLYSYEQYF
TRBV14,CASSPPIAGEQFF
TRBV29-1,CSVEDLGAGGSSYNEQFF
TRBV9,CASSLSPGTGSYEQYF
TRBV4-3,CASSQDRPSGANVLTF
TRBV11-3,CASSPGQGSSGNTIYF
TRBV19,CASRTGTDNSPLHF
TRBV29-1,CSVERGGGETQYF
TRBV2,CASRTGNYGYTF
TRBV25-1,CASSEPTDRDEAFF
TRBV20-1,CSASGSVGSGGTVFSNQPQHF
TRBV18,CASSPSPVTGVNTEAFF
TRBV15,CATSREQGAVETQYF
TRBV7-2,CASSLVKGQETQYF
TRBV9,CASSRGGDTEAFF
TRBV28,CASSLISGQAEKLFF
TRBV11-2,CASSLKDRVDYNEQFF
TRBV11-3,CASSLNWRAEAFF
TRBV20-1,CSASDTGTGGPQPQHF
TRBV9,CASSEGLAGVGRDTQYF
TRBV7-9,CAILRLTDTQYF